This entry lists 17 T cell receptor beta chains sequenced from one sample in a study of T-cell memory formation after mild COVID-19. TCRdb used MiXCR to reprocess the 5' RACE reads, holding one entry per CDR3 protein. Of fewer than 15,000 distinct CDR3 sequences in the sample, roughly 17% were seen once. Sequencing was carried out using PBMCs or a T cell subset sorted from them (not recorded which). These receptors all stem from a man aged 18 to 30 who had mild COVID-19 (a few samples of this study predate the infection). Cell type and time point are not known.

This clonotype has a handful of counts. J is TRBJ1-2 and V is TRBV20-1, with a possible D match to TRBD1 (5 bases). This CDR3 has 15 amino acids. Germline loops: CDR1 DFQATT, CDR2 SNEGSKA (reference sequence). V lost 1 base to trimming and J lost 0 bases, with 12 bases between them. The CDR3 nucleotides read TGCAGTGCTAGAGTGTGGGGCAGAACTAACTATGGCTACACCTTC. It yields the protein CSARVWGRTNYGYTF.

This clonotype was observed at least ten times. CDR3 bases: TGTGCCAGCAGCTCGGGACTAGAAGGGACCCAGTACTTC. This codes for CASSSGLEGTQYF. This chain connects TRBV7-9 to TRBJ2-5; 8 positions match TRBD2. Germline V gene lookup returns CDR1 SEHNR and CDR2 FQNEAQ (reference sequence). The CDR3 contains 13 residues. V lost 4 bases and J lost 7; bases outside the gene matches: 5.

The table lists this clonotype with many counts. Here the CDR3 reads CASSYLAGDPENEQFF. In DNA, the CDR3 is TGTGCCAGCAGTTACTTAGCGGGGGACCCCGAAAATGAGCAGTTCTTC. The chain employs TRBV27 and TRBJ2-1; 9 bases match TRBD2. V shed 4 bases and J 7 bases; nucleotides not matched to a gene: 11. The V gene's germline CDR1 is MNHEY and CDR2 SMNVEV (reference sequence). The CDR3 length is 16 residues.

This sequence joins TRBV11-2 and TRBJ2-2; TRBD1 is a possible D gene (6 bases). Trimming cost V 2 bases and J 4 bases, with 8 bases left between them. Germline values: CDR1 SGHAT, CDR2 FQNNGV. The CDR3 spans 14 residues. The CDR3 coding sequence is TGTGCCAGCAGCTTAAACAGGGTCACCGGGGAGCTGTTTTTT. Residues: CASSLNRVTGELFF.

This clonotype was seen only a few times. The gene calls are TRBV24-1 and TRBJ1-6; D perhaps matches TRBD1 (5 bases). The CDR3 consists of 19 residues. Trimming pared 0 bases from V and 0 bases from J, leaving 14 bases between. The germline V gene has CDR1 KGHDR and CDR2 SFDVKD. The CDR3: CATSDLRGTRSSYNSPLHF. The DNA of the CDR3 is TGTGCCACCAGTGATTTGAGGGGAACCAGGAGCTCCTATAATTCACCCCTCCACTTT.

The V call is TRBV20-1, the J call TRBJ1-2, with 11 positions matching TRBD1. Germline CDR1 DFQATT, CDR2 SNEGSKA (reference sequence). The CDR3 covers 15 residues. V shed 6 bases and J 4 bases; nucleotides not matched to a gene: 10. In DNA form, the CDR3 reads TGCAGTGCGCCCGGACAGGGGGCTCTCTCCTATGGCTACACCTTC. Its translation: CSAPGQGALSYGYTF.

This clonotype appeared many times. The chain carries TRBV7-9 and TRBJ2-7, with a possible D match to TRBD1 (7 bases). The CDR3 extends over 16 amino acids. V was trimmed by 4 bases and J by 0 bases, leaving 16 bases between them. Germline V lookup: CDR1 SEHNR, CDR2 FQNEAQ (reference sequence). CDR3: CASSSSGAGGSYEQYF. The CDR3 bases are TGTGCCAGCAGCTCTTCGGGGGCAGGGGGCTCCTACGAGCAGTACTTC. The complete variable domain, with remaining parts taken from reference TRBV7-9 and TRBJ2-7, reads DTGVSQNPRHKITKRGQNVTFRCDPISEHNRLYWYRQTLGQGPEFLTYFQNEAQLEKSRLLSDRFSAERPKGSFSTLEIQRTEQGDSAMYLCASSSSGAGGSYEQYFGPGTRLTVT.

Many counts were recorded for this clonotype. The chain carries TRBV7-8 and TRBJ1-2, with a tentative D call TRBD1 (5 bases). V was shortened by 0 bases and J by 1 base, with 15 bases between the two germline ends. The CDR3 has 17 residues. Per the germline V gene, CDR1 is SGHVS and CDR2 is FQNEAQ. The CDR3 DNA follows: TGTGCCAGCAGCTTAGCGTCCGCAGGGCGACTTAACTATGGCTACACCTTC. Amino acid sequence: CASSLASAGRLNYGYTF.

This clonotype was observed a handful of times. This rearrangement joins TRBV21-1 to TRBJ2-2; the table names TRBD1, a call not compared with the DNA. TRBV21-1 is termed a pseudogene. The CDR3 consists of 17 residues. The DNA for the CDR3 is TGTGCCAGCAGCAAAGCTGGACAGGGACCGAACACCGGGGAGCTGTTTTTT. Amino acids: CASSKAGQGPNTGELFF.

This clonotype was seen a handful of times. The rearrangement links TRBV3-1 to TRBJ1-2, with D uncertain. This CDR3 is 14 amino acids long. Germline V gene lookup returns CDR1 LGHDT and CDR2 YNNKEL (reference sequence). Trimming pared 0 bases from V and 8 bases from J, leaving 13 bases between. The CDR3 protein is CASSQEGGGAGYTF. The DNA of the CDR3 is TGTGCCAGCAGCCAAGAAGGTGGAGGTGCCGGCTACACCTTC.

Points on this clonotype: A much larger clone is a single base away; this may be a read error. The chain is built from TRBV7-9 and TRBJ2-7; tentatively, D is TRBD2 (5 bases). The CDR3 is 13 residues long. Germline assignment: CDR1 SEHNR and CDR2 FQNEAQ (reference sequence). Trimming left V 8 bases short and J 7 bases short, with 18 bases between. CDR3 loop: CASEMINSGEQYF. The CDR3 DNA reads TGTGCCAGCGAGATGATCAATTCGGGAGAGCAGTACTTC.

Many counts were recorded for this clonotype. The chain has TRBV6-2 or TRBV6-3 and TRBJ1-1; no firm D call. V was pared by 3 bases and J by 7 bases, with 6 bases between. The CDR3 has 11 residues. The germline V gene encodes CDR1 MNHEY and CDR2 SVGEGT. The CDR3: CASSYYGEAFF. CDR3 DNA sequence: TGTGCCAGCAGTTATTACGGTGAAGCTTTCTTT.

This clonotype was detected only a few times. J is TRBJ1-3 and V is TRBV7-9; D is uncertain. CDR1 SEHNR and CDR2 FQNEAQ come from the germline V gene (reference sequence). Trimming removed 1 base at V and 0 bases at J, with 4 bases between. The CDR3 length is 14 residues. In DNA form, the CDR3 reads TGTGCCAGCAGCTTAGTCTACTCTGGAAACACCATATATTTT. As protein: CASSLVYSGNTIYF.

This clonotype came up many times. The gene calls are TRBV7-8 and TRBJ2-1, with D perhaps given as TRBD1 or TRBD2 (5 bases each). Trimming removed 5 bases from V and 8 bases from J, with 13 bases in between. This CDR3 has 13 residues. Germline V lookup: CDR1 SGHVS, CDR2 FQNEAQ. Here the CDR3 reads CASSHWGIDEQFF. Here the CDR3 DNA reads TGTGCCAGCAGCCACTGGGGGATCGATGAGCAGTTCTTC.

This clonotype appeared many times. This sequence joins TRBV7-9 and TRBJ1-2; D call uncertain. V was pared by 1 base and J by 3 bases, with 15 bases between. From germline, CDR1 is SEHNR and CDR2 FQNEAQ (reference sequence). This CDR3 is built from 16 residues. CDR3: CASSLEFHVLYYGYTF. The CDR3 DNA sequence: TGTGCCAGCAGCTTAGAATTCCACGTTTTGTACTATGGCTACACCTTC.

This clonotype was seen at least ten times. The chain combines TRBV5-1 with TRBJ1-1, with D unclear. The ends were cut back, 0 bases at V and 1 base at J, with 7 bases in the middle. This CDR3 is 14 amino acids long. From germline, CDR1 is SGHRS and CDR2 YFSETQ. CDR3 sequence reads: CASSLGHRNTEAFF. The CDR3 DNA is TGCGCCAGCAGCTTGGGACACCGGAACACTGAAGCTTTCTTT. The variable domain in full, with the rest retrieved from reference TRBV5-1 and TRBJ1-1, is KAGVTQTPRYLIKTRGQQVTLSCSPISGHRSVSWYQQTPGQGLQFLFEYFSETQRNKGNFPGRFSGRQFSNSRSEMNVSTLELGDSALYLCASSLGHRNTEAFFGQGTRLTVV.

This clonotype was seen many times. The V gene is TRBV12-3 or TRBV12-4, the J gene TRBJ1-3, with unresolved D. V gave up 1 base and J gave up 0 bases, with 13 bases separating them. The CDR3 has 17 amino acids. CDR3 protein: CASSLGGHLFSGNTIYF. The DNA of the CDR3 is TGTGCCAGCAGTTTAGGGGGTCACCTGTTCTCTGGAAACACCATATATTTT.